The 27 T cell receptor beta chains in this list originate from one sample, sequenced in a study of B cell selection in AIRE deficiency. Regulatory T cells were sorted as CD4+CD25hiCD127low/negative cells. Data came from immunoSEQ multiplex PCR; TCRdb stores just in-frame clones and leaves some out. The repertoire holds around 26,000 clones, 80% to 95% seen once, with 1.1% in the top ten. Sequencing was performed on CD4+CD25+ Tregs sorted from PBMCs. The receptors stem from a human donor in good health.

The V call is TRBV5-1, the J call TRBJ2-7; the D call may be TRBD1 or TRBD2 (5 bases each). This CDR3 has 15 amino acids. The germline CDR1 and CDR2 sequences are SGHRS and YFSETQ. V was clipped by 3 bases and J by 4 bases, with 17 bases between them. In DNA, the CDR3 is TGCGCCAGCAGCTCCCGCCCGGGACCGCTGTACGAGCAGTACTTC. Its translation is CASSSRPGPLYEQYF.

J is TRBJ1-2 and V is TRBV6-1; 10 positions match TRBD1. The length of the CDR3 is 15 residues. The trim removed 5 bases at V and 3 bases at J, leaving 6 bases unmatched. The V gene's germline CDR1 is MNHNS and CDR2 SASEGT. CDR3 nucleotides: TGTGCCAGCAGTCGGGCCGGGACAGGGGACTATGGCTACACCTTC. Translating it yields CASSRAGTGDYGYTF.

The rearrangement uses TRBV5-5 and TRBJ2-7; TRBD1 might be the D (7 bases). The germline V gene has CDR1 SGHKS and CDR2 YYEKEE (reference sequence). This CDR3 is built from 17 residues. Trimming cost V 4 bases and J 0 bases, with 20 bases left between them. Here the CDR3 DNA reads TGTGCCAGCAGCCGCCTTGGGGGGACAGCGAGCTCCTACGAGCAGTACTTC. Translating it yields CASSRLGGTASSYEQYF.

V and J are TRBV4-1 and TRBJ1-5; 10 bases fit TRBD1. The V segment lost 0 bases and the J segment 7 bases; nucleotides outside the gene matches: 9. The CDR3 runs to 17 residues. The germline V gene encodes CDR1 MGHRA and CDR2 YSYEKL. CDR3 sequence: CASSQELGQGLRQPQHF. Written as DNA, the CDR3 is TGCGCCAGCAGCCAAGAACTGGGACAGGGGCTTCGGCAGCCCCAGCATTTT.

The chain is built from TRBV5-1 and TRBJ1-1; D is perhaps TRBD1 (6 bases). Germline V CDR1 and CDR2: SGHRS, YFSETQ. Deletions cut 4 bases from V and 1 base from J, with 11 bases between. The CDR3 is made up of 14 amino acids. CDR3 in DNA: TGCGCCAGCAGCCTCCAGGACAGGAACACTGAAGCTTTCTTT. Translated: CASSLQDRNTEAFF.

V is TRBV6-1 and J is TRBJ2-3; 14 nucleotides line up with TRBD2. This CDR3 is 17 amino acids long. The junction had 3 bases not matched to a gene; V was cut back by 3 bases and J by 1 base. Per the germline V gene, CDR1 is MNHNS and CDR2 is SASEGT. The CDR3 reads CASSETSGGAGTDTQYF. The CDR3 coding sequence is TGTGCCAGCAGTGAGACTAGCGGGGGGGCGGGCACAGATACGCAGTATTTT.

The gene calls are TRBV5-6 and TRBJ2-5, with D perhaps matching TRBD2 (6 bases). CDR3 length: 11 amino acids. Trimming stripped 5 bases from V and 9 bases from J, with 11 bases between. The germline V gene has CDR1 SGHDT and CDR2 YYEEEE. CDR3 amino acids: CASSVEGPQYF. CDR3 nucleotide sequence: TGTGCCAGCAGTGTGGAGGGGCCCCAGTACTTC.

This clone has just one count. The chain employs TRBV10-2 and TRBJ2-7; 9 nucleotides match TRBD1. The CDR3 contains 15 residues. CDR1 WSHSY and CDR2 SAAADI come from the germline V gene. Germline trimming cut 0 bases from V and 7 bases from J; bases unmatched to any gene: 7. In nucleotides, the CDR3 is TGCGCCAGCAGTGAGTCAGGGACAGGGAAGAAGGAGCAGTACTTC. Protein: CASSESGTGKKEQYF.

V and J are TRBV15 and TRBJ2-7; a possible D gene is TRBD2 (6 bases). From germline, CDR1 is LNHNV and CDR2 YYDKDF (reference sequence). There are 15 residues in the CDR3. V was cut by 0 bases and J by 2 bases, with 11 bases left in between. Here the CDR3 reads CATSRDQGGPYEQYF. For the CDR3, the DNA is TGTGCCACCAGCAGAGATCAGGGAGGCCCCTACGAGCAGTACTTC.

The DNA of the CDR3 is TGTGCCAGCAAAGACGGCTTCAGTAATCAGCCCCAGCATTTT. This sequence encodes CASKDGFSNQPQHF. This rearrangement joins TRBV2 to TRBJ1-5, with unresolved D. Per the germline V gene, CDR1 is SNHLY and CDR2 is FYNNEI. The V end lost 7 bases, the J end lost 4 bases, and 14 bases lay between the germline ends. The CDR3 runs 14 residues. Supplemented by reference TRBV2 and TRBJ1-5, the full variable domain reads EPEVTQTPSHQVTQMGQEVILRCVPISNHLYFYWYRQILGQKVEFLVSFYNNEISEKSEIFDDQFSVERPDGSNFTLKIRSTKLEDSAMYFCASKDGFSNQPQHFGDGTRLSIL.

DNA of the CDR3: TGTGCCAGCAGCTCCGCGAGACCCGACGGGCAAGAGACCCAGTACTTC. Encoded protein: CASSSARPDGQETQYF. The rearrangement links TRBV11-2 to TRBJ2-5, with no clear D. Per germline, CDR1 SGHAT and CDR2 FQNNGV. CDR3 size: 16 residues. Trimming took off 4 bases at V and 2 bases at J, with 17 bases between the two ends.

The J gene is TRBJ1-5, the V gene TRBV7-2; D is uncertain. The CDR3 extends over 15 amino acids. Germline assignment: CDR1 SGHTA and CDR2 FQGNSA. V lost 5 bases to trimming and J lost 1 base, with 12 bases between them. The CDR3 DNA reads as TGTGCCAGCAGCGCGGACGGACTAAGCAATCAGCCCCAGCATTTT. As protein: CASSADGLSNQPQHF.

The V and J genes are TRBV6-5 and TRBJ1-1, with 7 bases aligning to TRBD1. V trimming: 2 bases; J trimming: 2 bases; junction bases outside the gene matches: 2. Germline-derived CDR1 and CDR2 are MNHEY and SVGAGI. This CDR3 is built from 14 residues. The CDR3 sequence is CASSYRGLNTEAFF. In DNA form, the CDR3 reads TGTGCCAGCAGTTACAGGGGGCTAAACACTGAAGCTTTCTTT.

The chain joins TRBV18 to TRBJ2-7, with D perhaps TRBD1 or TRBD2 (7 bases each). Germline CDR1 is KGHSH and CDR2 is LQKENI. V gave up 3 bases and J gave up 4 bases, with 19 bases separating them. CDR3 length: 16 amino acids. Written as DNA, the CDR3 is TGTGCCAGCTCACCCCTTCGCGGGGGACAGACTTACGAGCAGTACTTC. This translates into CASSPLRGGQTYEQYF. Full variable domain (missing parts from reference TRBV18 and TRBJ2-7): NAGVMQNPRHLVRRRGQEARLRCSPMKGHSHVYWYRQLPEEGLKFMVYLQKENIIDESGMPKERFSAEFPKEGPSILRIQQVVRGDSAAYFCASSPLRGGQTYEQYFGPGTRLTVT.

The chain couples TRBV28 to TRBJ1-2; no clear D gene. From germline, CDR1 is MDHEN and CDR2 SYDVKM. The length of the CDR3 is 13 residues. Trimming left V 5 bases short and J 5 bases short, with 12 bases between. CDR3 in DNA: TGTGCCAGCAGTCTTACCAGAATTTATGGCTACACCTTC. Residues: CASSLTRIYGYTF.

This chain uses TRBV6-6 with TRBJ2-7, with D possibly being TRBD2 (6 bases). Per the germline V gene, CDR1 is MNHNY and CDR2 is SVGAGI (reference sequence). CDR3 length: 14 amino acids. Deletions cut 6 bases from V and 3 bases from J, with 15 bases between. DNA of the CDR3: TGTGCCAGCAGATCGGGACTCACGCGCTACGAGCAGTACTTC. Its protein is CASRSGLTRYEQYF.

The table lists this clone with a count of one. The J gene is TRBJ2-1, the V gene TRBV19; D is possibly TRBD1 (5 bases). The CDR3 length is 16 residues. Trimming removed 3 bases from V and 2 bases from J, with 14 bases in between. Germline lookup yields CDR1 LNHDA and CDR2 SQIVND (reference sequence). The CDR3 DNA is TGTGCCAGTAGTATTCGGCAGGGATTTACCTACAATGAGCAGTTCTTC. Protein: CASSIRQGFTYNEQFF.

CDR3 bases: TGTGCCAGTAGTACGCAGGCATTAGCGGGGGGGGAAGATACGCAGTATTTT. Its translation: CASSTQALAGGEDTQYF. The chain is built from TRBV19 and TRBJ2-3; 11 positions match TRBD2. This CDR3 comprises 17 residues. Losses at the gene ends were 4 bases for V and 5 bases for J; bases not matched to a gene: 11. Germline CDR1 reads LNHDA; CDR2 reads SQIVND (reference sequence).

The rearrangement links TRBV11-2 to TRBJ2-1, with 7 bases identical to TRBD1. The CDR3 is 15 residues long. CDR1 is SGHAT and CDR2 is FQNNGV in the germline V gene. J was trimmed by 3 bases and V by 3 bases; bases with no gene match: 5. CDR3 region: CASSFLRGLYNEQFF. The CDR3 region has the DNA TGTGCCAGCAGCTTTTTGAGGGGGCTCTACAATGAGCAGTTCTTC. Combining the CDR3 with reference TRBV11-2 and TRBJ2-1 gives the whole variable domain EAGVAQSPRYKIIEKRQSVAFWCNPISGHATLYWYQQILGQGPKLLIQFQNNGVVDDSQLPKDRFSAERLKGVDSTLKIQPAKLEDSAVYLCASSFLRGLYNEQFFGPGTRLTVL.

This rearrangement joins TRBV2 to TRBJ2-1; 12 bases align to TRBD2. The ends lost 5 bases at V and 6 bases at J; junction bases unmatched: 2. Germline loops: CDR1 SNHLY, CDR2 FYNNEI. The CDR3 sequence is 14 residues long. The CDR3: CASSRTSGANEQFF. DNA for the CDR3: TGTGCCAGCAGTCGGACTAGCGGGGCCAATGAGCAGTTCTTC.

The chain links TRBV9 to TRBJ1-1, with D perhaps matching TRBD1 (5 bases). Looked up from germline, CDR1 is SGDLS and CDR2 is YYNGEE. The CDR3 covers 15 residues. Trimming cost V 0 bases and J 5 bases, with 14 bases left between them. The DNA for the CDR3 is TGTGCCAGCAGCGTAGGGGCAGGGATAACAACTGAAGCTTTCTTT. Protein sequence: CASSVGAGITTEAFF.

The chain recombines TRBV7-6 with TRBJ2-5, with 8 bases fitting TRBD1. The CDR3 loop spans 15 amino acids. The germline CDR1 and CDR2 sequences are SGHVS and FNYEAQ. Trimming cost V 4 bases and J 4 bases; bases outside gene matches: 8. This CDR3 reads CASSSWTGTGETQYF. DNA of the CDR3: TGTGCCAGCAGCTCCTGGACAGGGACCGGAGAGACCCAGTACTTC.

CDR3 DNA sequence: TGTGCCAGCAGCATAACCCGGGACAGTGAAGCTTTCTTT. Its translation is CASSITRDSEAFF. The chain uses TRBV7-6 and TRBJ1-1, with 7 bases fitting TRBD1. V lost 5 bases, J lost 7 bases, and 7 bases stayed unmatched. This CDR3 contains 13 residues. CDR1 is SGHVS, CDR2 FNYEAQ, per germline.

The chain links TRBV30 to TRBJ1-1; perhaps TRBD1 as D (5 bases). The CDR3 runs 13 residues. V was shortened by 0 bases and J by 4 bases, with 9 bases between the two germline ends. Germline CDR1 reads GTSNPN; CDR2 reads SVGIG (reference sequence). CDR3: CAWSVRGGTEAFF. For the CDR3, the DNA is TGTGCCTGGAGTGTACGGGGGGGCACTGAAGCTTTCTTT.

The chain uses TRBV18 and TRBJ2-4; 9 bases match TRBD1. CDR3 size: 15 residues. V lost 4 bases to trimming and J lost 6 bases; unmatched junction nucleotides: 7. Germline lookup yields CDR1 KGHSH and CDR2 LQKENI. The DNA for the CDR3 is TGTGCCAGCTCACGGACAGGGGAGGGGATAAACATTCAGTACTTC. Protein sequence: CASSRTGEGINIQYF.

The CDR3 sequence is CAWSLSGAKETQYF. DNA of the CDR3: TGTGCCTGGAGTCTCAGCGGGGCCAAAGAGACCCAGTACTTC. J is TRBJ2-5 and V is TRBV30; 7 nucleotides match TRBD2. Germline trimming cut 2 bases from V and 3 bases from J; bases unmatched to any gene: 6. This CDR3 region has 14 residues. CDR1 GTSNPN and CDR2 SVGIG come from the germline V gene (reference sequence).

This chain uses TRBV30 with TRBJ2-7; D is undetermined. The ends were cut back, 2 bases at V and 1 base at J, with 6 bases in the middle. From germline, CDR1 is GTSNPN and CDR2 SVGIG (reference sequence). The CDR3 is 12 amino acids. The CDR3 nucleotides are TGTGCCTGGAGTTACGGGTCCTACGAGCAGTACTTC. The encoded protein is CAWSYGSYEQYF.